Listed below are T cell receptor beta chains from one sample, sequenced in a study of T cell responses to AZD1222 COVID-19 vaccine. Only in-frame clones appear in the TCRdb table, and some are missing; sequencing was by immunoSEQ multiplex PCR. The profile shows about 73,000 clones, roughly 87% of them singletons. Sequenced here: peripheral blood, sampled 28 days after the second AZD1222 dose. Receptors originate from an adult who received the AZD1222 COVID-19 vaccine. The CDR3 runs from the conserved cysteine through the conserved F or W. Fields, in order: V gene, J gene, CDR3 protein.

v_gene: TRBV30
j_gene: TRBJ1-4
CDR3aa: CAWSVVGDRVQELFF

v_gene: TRBV9
j_gene: TRBJ2-1
CDR3aa: CASSKTLNEQFF

v_gene: TRBV6-5
j_gene: TRBJ1-3
CDR3aa: CASRLFSSGNTIYF

v_gene: TRBV28
j_gene: TRBJ1-3
CDR3aa: CASSLFGDSSGNTIYF

v_gene: TRBV5-1
j_gene: TRBJ1-5
CDR3aa: CASSLGGGQPQHF

v_gene: TRBV5-1
j_gene: TRBJ2-7
CDR3aa: CASSRTETYEQYF

v_gene: TRBV6-1
j_gene: TRBJ2-3
CDR3aa: CASSDRSWESDTQYF

v_gene: TRBV19
j_gene: TRBJ1-1
CDR3aa: CASSRASSTGGVNTEAFF

v_gene: TRBV15
j_gene: TRBJ1-4
CDR3aa: CATSAGQQGEKLFF

v_gene: TRBV9
j_gene: TRBJ1-3
CDR3aa: CASSATPGQGPGNTIYF

v_gene: TRBV19
j_gene: TRBJ2-3
CDR3aa: CASSIAGVLDTQYF

v_gene: TRBV7-9
j_gene: TRBJ2-1
CDR3aa: CASSPLALHSGRDNEQFF

v_gene: TRBV15
j_gene: TRBJ2-7
CDR3aa: CATSPPQYDEQYF

v_gene: TRBV9
j_gene: TRBJ1-2
CDR3aa: CASSVATKGNYGYTF

v_gene: TRBV14
j_gene: TRBJ1-1
CDR3aa: CASSRTVNTEAFF

v_gene: TRBV24-1
j_gene: TRBJ2-7
CDR3aa: CATSDSRDRAEQYF

v_gene: TRBV11-2
j_gene: TRBJ2-7
CDR3aa: CASSLGKSSYEQYF

v_gene: TRBV18
j_gene: TRBJ1-3
CDR3aa: CASSLGQGAASGNTIYF

v_gene: TRBV24-1
j_gene: TRBJ1-2
CDR3aa: CATSDHRGTGYTF

v_gene: TRBV4-2
j_gene: TRBJ2-5
CDR3aa: CASSQEAGSAETQYF

v_gene: TRBV7-9
j_gene: TRBJ2-1
CDR3aa: CASSSGLAGYNEQFF

v_gene: TRBV6-2/TRBV6-3
j_gene: TRBJ2-1
CDR3aa: CASSLLAGLGEQFF

v_gene: TRBV7-2
j_gene: TRBJ1-4
CDR3aa: CASSLQGTNEKLFF

v_gene: TRBV6-6
j_gene: TRBJ2-2
CDR3aa: CASSLGGGELFF